This record covers a single T cell receptor (beta chain). The source of the sample is a study of blood T cell repertoires in COVID-19. The germline CDR1 and CDR2 sequences are MDHEN and SYDVKM. V lost 6 bases and J lost 6; bases outside the gene matches: 9. The CDR3 loop spans 15 amino acids. Here immunoSEQ multiplex PCR was the method, and the copy in TCRdb shows in-frame clones only, minus some. The repertoire holds 250,000 to 300,000 clones, with 88% as singletons. The V and J genes are TRBV28 and TRBJ2-1; 9 nucleotides align to TRBD1. Material: PBMCs or T cells enriched from blood (not recorded which). The source is a woman between 25 and 40 years old who had recovered from COVID-19. DNA of the CDR3: TGTGCCAGCAGCCCCCGGGACAGGGAGAGCAATGAGCAGTTCTTC. Translated: CASSPRDRESNEQFF.